Presented here are 18 T cell receptor beta chains from one specimen sequenced in a study of T cells in Graves' hyperthyroidism and ophthalmopathy. Authors of the study amplified TCR beta CDR3 regions from RNA transcripts. Primed by the HTBI set, a first-round RT-PCR was run on the TCR CDR3. MiXCR, run by TCRdb on the multiplex PCR reads, gives a single entry per CDR3 protein. The sample carries approximately 870,000 distinct CDR3 sequences, around 39% recorded once. Specimen: blood. The receptors stem from a man younger than 35 with Graves' hyperthyroidism.

V and J are TRBV5-1 and TRBJ1-2, with D maybe TRBD1 (5 bases). The CDR3 is made up of 16 amino acids. Germline CDR1 SGHRS, CDR2 YFSETQ. V lost 0 bases, J lost 7 bases, and 19 bases lay in between. The CDR3 sequence: CASSLASTVAVVGYTF. The CDR3 DNA follows: TGCGCCAGCAGCTTGGCGTCGACAGTTGCGGTAGTTGGCTACACCTTC.

Ten or more counts support this clonotype. This chain links TRBV7-2 with TRBJ1-5; 9 bases line up with TRBD1. Germline-derived CDR1 and CDR2 are SGHTA and FQGNSA. The CDR3 is made up of 14 amino acids. The V segment lost 1 base and the J segment 10 bases; nucleotides outside the gene matches: 5. The CDR3: CASSLGDRVGPQHF. The DNA for the CDR3 is TGTGCCAGCAGCTTAGGGGACAGGGTGGGACCCCAGCATTTT.

This clonotype was seen at least ten times. The chain has TRBV29-1 and TRBJ2-7, with D possibly being TRBD2 (7 bases). Germline V lookup: CDR1 SQVTM, CDR2 ANQGSEA. V was shortened by 0 bases and J by 4 bases, with 13 bases between the two germline ends. CDR3 length equals 14 residues. The CDR3 is CSVEDRGANYEQYF. DNA of the CDR3: TGCAGCGTTGAAGATCGGGGGGCGAATTACGAGCAGTACTTC.

The J gene is TRBJ1-5, the V gene TRBV6-5; tentatively, D is TRBD1 (5 bases). The germline V gene encodes CDR1 MNHEY and CDR2 SVGAGI. This CDR3 region has 13 residues. Trimming took off 5 bases at V and 8 bases at J, with 13 bases between the two ends. CDR3 region: CASSAGKREPQHF. The CDR3 DNA sequence: TGTGCCAGCAGTGCAGGGAAAAGAGAGCCCCAGCATTTT.

In this sample, this clonotype turned up a few times. This rearrangement joins TRBV7-6 to TRBJ2-7; 9 bases agree with TRBD2. The CDR3 loop spans 15 amino acids. J was trimmed by 3 bases and V by 5 bases; bases with no gene match: 8. Germline CDR1 is SGHVS and CDR2 is FNYEAQ. The chain's CDR3 is CASSSAASGNYEQYF. The CDR3 DNA sequence: TGTGCCAGCAGCAGCGCCGCTAGCGGGAACTACGAGCAGTACTTC.

The table lists this clonotype with a count of one. The chain joins TRBV19 to TRBJ1-2, with D maybe TRBD1 (5 bases). V was trimmed by 1 base and J by 4 bases, leaving 13 bases between them. Germline V CDR1 and CDR2: LNHDA, SQIVND (reference sequence). The CDR3 contains 15 residues. The CDR3 region is CASSIGPVGAYGYTF. CDR3 DNA sequence: TGTGCCAGTAGTATAGGCCCCGTTGGGGCCTATGGCTACACCTTC.

This clonotype appeared a few times. This chain uses TRBV5-6 with TRBJ1-5; weak D call: TRBD1 (5 bases). V dropped 4 bases and J dropped 0 bases, with 14 bases sitting between them. The CDR3 sequence is 16 residues long. Germline CDR1 is SGHDT and CDR2 is YYEEEE. CDR3: CASSALTGNSNQPQHF. CDR3 nucleotides: TGTGCCAGCAGCGCCCTAACAGGCAATAGCAATCAGCCCCAGCATTTT.

This clonotype occurred many times. The genes are TRBV7-6 and TRBJ2-7; weak D call: TRBD2 (6 bases). V lost 2 bases to trimming and J lost 7 bases, with 15 bases between them. Germline-derived CDR1 and CDR2 are SGHVS and FNYEAQ. CDR3 length: 14 residues. CDR3 sequence: CASSLFTGVGEQYF. CDR3 DNA: TGTGCCAGCAGCTTATTTACGGGAGTAGGAGAGCAGTACTTC.

This clonotype was detected many times. CDR3 DNA: TGTGCCAGCAGCGGCAGGGACAATTCGAACTATGGCTACACCTTC. Amino acid sequence: CASSGRDNSNYGYTF. V is TRBV9 and J is TRBJ1-2, with D tentatively TRBD1 (6 bases). The V end lost 3 bases, the J end lost 2 bases, and 14 bases lay between the germline ends. The CDR3 is 15 residues long. CDR1 is SGDLS and CDR2 is YYNGEE in the germline V gene. Filled out from reference TRBV9 and TRBJ1-2, the complete variable domain reads DSGVTQTPKHLITATGQRVTLRCSPRSGDLSVYWYQQSLDQGLQFLIQYYNGEERAKGNILERFSAQQFPDLHSELNLSSLELGDSALYFCASSGRDNSNYGYTFGSGTRLTVV.

Concerning this clonotype: As the CDR3 is not closed by the conserved phenylalanine or tryptophan, this likely results from a read error. Because the CDR3's place on the DNA is in doubt, the DNA is left out and the CDR3 is given as listed by TCRdb. V and J are TRBV6-4 and TRBJ1-1; the table calls TRBD1, which could not be checked here. Germline V gene sequence: CDR1 MRHNA, CDR2 SNTAGT. The CDR3 region is 11 residues in length, termini included. CDR3 sequence reads: CASSDRGRDVY.

The rearrangement joins TRBV5-1 to TRBJ1-2; 8 nucleotides align to TRBD1. J gave up 11 bases and V 2 bases, and 14 bases lay outside the gene matches. The CDR3 spans 15 residues. The germline CDR1 and CDR2 sequences are SGHRS and YFSETQ. The CDR3 sequence is CASSFTTGQGGGYTF. In nucleotides, the CDR3 is TGCGCCAGCAGCTTCACGACCGGACAGGGAGGAGGGTACACCTTC. Drawing the rest from reference TRBV5-1 and TRBJ1-2, the complete variable domain is KAGVTQTPRYLIKTRGQQVTLSCSPISGHRSVSWYQQTPGQGLQFLFEYFSETQRNKGNFPGRFSGRQFSNSRSEMNVSTLELGDSALYLCASSFTTGQGGGYTFGSGTRLTVV.

A few counts support this clonotype. This chain links TRBV4-1 with TRBJ2-5; 7 bases map to TRBD2. After removal of 2 bases from V and 2 bases from J, the junction contained 2 bases not matched to a gene. The CDR3 consists of 14 residues. Germline assignment: CDR1 MGHRA and CDR2 YSYEKL. As DNA, the CDR3 is TGCGCCAGCAGCCAACTGGGACTACAAGAGACCCAGTACTTC. Protein product: CASSQLGLQETQYF.

This clonotype has only a few counts. The chain recombines TRBV2 with TRBJ1-4, with D perhaps matching TRBD1 (5 bases). V was clipped by 0 bases and J by 4 bases, with 9 bases between them. Per the germline V gene, CDR1 is SNHLY and CDR2 is FYNNEI. This CDR3 has 15 residues. The CDR3 coding sequence is TGTGCCAGCAGTGAAGCGGGGACGGTTAATGAAAAACTGTTTTTT. Translating it yields CASSEAGTVNEKLFF.

The sample holds many counts of this clonotype. The DNA of the CDR3 is TGTGCCAGCAGTTTACTAGCGGGGGAGACCCAGTACTTC. This sequence encodes CASSLLAGETQYF. The chain uses TRBV7-9 and TRBJ2-5, with 10 bases aligning to TRBD2. This CDR3 spans 13 amino acids. Germline V lookup: CDR1 SEHNR, CDR2 FQNEAQ (reference sequence). J lost 5 bases, V lost 6 bases, and 3 bases had no gene match.

In regard to this clonotype: A single base separates this from a much larger clone, so it may be a read error. The chain combines TRBV15 with TRBJ2-7; 7 nucleotides agree with TRBD1. The V gene's germline CDR1 is LNHNV and CDR2 YYDKDF (reference sequence). CDR3 length equals 14 residues. The CDR3 sequence: CATSRDTGAYGQYF. The CDR3 DNA reads as TGTGCCACCAGCCGCGATACAGGGGCCTACGGGCAGTACTTC.

The chain links TRBV29-1 to TRBJ2-5; TRBD1 or TRBD2 may be the D gene (6 bases each). Trimming took off 4 bases at V and 5 bases at J, with 17 bases between the two ends. The CDR3 is made up of 14 amino acids. Germline V gene lookup returns CDR1 SQVTM and CDR2 ANQGSEA. CDR3 DNA sequence: TGCAGCGTTGTCGGGGGCCCTGCTAATGAGACCCAGTACTTC. This sequence encodes CSVVGGPANETQYF.

The rearrangement links TRBV7-8 to TRBJ2-7, with a weak D call TRBD2 (7 bases). This CDR3 region has 16 residues. Trimming removed 1 base from V and 3 bases from J, with 16 bases in between. Germline CDR1 reads SGHVS; CDR2 reads FQNEAQ. The CDR3 is CASSLDSGGRNYEQYF. CDR3 nucleotides: TGTGCCAGCAGCTTAGATTCGGGGGGCCGCAACTACGAGCAGTACTTC.

This clonotype has a handful of counts. This chain joins TRBV12-3 or TRBV12-4 and TRBJ2-5; D is uncertain. The V end lost 6 bases, the J end lost 2 bases, and 10 bases lay between the germline ends. The CDR3 is made up of 13 amino acids. This chain's CDR3 is CASSPIPQETQYF. The CDR3 DNA reads as TGTGCCAGCAGCCCGATACCACAAGAGACCCAGTACTTC.